These 16 T cell receptor beta chains share one sample of origin, sequenced in a study of post-analysis software for immune sequencing data. Points from the study as a whole: Controls had lower frequencies than patients of five TRBV segments, which included TRBV5-6, TRBV5-1 and TRBV20-1.

Unique molecular identifiers featured in each of the TCR beta cDNA libraries. A single record per CDR3 protein comes from TCRdb applying MiXCR to the PCR reads. Counted here are about 190,000 distinct CDR3 sequences, approximately 30% occurring once; the ten biggest clones make up roughly 3.5%. Their target antigens are unknown. Sequenced sample: blood. The receptors here all came from a girl under 18 with multiple sclerosis.

V is TRBV30 and J is TRBJ1-6; no definite D call. In germline, CDR1 is GTSNPN, CDR2 SVGIG (reference sequence). The CDR3 loop spans 16 amino acids. Trimming took off 1 base at V and 0 bases at J, with 10 bases between the two ends. As DNA, the CDR3 is TGTGCCTGGAGTGCTCTTCCCAGCTCCTATAATTCACCCCTCCACTTT. This encodes CAWSALPSSYNSPLHF.

CDR3 bases: TGTGCCAGCAGTGGGGCGGTAGCCAACTACGAGCAGTACTTC. This gives the protein CASSGAVANYEQYF. The chain uses TRBV6-1 and TRBJ2-7; no clear D gene. CDR1 and CDR2 (germline): MNHNS, SASEGT. The V end was cut by 4 bases, the J end by 3 bases, with 13 bases between. The CDR3 sequence is 14 residues long.

This CDR3 is CATLLSGELFF. The CDR3 DNA follows: TGTGCCACCCTTCTGAGCGGGGAGCTGTTTTTT. This rearrangement joins TRBV6-6 to TRBJ2-2; no clear D gene. Germline CDR1 and CDR2: MNHNY and SVGAGI (reference sequence). This CDR3 contains 11 residues. Trimming left V 10 bases short and J 7 bases short, with 10 bases between.

As to this clonotype: A much bigger clone sits one base away, suggesting this may be a read error. The rearrangement uses TRBV15 and TRBJ2-4; D is perhaps TRBD2 (6 bases). Judging by the DNA end, TRBJ2-7 fits better; the J call may be wrong. The germline gives CDR1 LNHNV, CDR2 YYDKDF (reference sequence). This CDR3 has 17 residues. The CDR3 spells CATSRDWASAGSHEQYF. CDR3 DNA sequence: TGTGCCACCAGCAGAGATTGGGCTAGCGCTGGCTCCCACGAGCAGTACTTC.

J is TRBJ1-1 and V is TRBV11-1; 7 nucleotides line up with TRBD1. This CDR3 has 15 amino acids. Germline CDR1 is SGHAT and CDR2 is FQDESV (reference sequence). V trimming: 1 base; J trimming: 5 bases; junction bases outside the gene matches: 7. In DNA form, the CDR3 reads TGTGCCAGCAGCTTAGAGAGGCAGGGGGTTACTGAAGCTTTCTTT. This translates into CASSLERQGVTEAFF.

The CDR3 DNA follows: TGCAGTGCTAGAAGGGCAGGGTTTGCTGAAGCTTTCTTT. Amino acids: CSARRAGFAEAFF. The V and J genes are TRBV20-1 and TRBJ1-1; D possibly corresponds to TRBD1 (5 bases). Germline V lookup: CDR1 DFQATT, CDR2 SNEGSKA (reference sequence). V gave up 2 bases and J gave up 6 bases, with 13 bases separating them. The CDR3 extends over 13 amino acids.

This clonotype was detected a few times. This sequence joins TRBV12-3 or TRBV12-4 and TRBJ1-1; 8 bases match TRBD1. The CDR3 is made up of 17 amino acids. V gave up 6 bases and J gave up 4 bases; unmatched junction bases: 16. In DNA form, the CDR3 reads TGTGCCAGCAGCTCTACTAGGACAGGGAGGGGTAGCACTGAAGCTTTCTTT. Amino acids: CASSSTRTGRGSTEAFF.

This clonotype was recorded many times. The chain combines TRBV2 with TRBJ2-5; either TRBD1 or TRBD2 may supply D (5 bases each). CDR3 length equals 15 residues. Germline lookup yields CDR1 SNHLY and CDR2 FYNNEI. V was trimmed by 3 bases and J by 4 bases, leaving 15 bases between them. The CDR3 protein is CASSEWDLGGETQYF. Written as DNA, the CDR3 is TGTGCCAGCAGTGAGTGGGACCTAGGTGGAGAGACCCAGTACTTC. Supplemented by reference TRBV2 and TRBJ2-5, the full variable domain reads EPEVTQTPSHQVTQMGQEVILRCVPISNHLYFYWYRQILGQKVEFLVSFYNNEISEKSEIFDDQFSVERPDGSNFTLKIRSTKLEDSAMYFCASSEWDLGGETQYFGPGTRLLVL.

The chain is built from TRBV6-6 and TRBJ1-6; D unclear. Germline V gene data show CDR1 as MNHNY and CDR2 as SVGAGI (reference sequence). Deletions cut 11 bases from V and 2 bases from J, with 7 bases between. CDR3 length equals 12 residues. The CDR3: CAAGTYNSPLHF. CDR3 bases: TGTGCCGCGGGCACCTATAATTCACCCCTCCACTTT.

The V gene is TRBV5-1, the J gene TRBJ1-1, with 7 bases lining up with TRBD1. Germline CDR1 SGHRS, CDR2 YFSETQ. The CDR3 totals 17 residues. V lost 4 bases to trimming and J lost 4 bases; unmatched junction nucleotides: 16. CDR3 region: CASSLAVNRGASTEAFF. The DNA of the CDR3 is TGCGCCAGCAGCCTGGCGGTCAACAGGGGCGCGAGCACTGAAGCTTTCTTT.

A few counts support this clonotype. The gene calls are TRBV2 and TRBJ1-4; D is unclear. Germline V gene lookup returns CDR1 SNHLY and CDR2 FYNNEI. CDR3 length equals 13 residues. The V end lost 4 bases, the J end lost 2 bases, and 5 bases lay between the germline ends. CDR3 sequence: CASSAGTNEKLFF. CDR3 nucleotides: TGTGCCAGCAGTGCGGGGACTAATGAAAAACTGTTTTTT.

Remarks on this clonotype: A single base separates this from a much larger clone, so it may be a read error. The chain is built from TRBV20-1 and TRBJ2-5; 10 positions match TRBD2. Germline CDR1 is DFQATT and CDR2 is SNEGSKA (reference sequence). The CDR3 contains 15 residues. The J segment lost 11 bases and the V segment lost 6 bases, leaving 18 bases of the junction unmatched. The CDR3 nucleotides are TGCAGTGCCCTCCGCCCAGCGGGAGGGCCCAATGAGCAGTACTTC. Amino acids: CSALRPAGGPNEQYF.

This clonotype was counted between two and nine times. The chain recombines TRBV12-3 or TRBV12-4 with TRBJ2-1; TRBD1 matches 9 bases. The trim removed 2 bases at V and 15 bases at J, leaving 5 bases unmatched. The CDR3 is made up of 12 amino acids. The CDR3 nucleotides are TGTGCCAGCAGTTTAAGCGGACAGGGGTGGTTCTTC. This sequence encodes CASSLSGQGWFF.

This clonotype was detected only a few times. Since a much larger clone is just one base distant, this may be a read error. The chain links TRBV29-1 to TRBJ2-1; no clear D gene. The germline V gene has CDR1 SQVTM and CDR2 ANQGSEA. V lost 3 bases to trimming and J lost 8 bases, with 11 bases between them. The CDR3 spans 12 residues. The DNA of the CDR3 is TGCAGCGTTGACAGGAGTAACTATGAGCAGTTCTTC. Translated, it gives CSVDRSNYEQFF.

For this clonotype: With a much larger clone just one base away, this may be a read error. V and J are TRBV7-3 and TRBJ2-1; D is unclear. The end of the DNA aligns better with TRBJ2-7, so the J call may be wrong. Germline V CDR1 and CDR2: SGHTA, FQGTGA. The CDR3 consists of 14 residues. CDR3 in amino acids: CASSLTSDDNEQYF. In DNA, the CDR3 is TGTGCCAGCAGCTTAACGAGTGATGACAATGAGCAGTACTTC.

This chain joins TRBV28 and TRBJ2-3, with unresolved D. Trimming shortened V by 3 bases and J by 4 bases, and 8 bases separated the two germline ends. Germline-derived CDR1 and CDR2 are MDHEN and SYDVKM. The CDR3 has 13 residues. This chain's CDR3 is CASSFEMPDTQYF. The CDR3 coding sequence is TGTGCCAGCAGTTTCGAAATGCCAGATACGCAGTATTTT.